This T cell receptor (beta chain) was obtained from a study of memory CD4+ T cells and cytomegalovirus serostatus (dated by TCRdb to about 2019). Describing the broader study: The roughly 33 healthy Belgian adults in the cohort included 9 who were CMV seropositive and approximately 24 who were CMV seronegative. The study sequenced CD4+ memory TCRbeta repertoires of a Belgian cohort with known cytomegalovirus serostatus to replicate a published TCR-based CMV serostatus classifier.

Genomic DNA was extracted from sorted cells with the Quick-DNA Microprep Kit. TCRbeta DNA was amplified with the immunoSEQ hsTCRbeta kit following the manufacturer's protocol. An Illumina MiSeq instrument was used to sequence the TCRbeta libraries. Per the source publication's procedure: Following removal of out-of-frame sequences, 2.2 million or so distinct TCRbeta sequences were retained, with an average of roughly 70,000 per individual. Each individual was scored according to the count of approximately 170 previously reported CMV-associated TCRbeta sequences and the total productive distinct TCRbeta count. A beta-binomial model was reimplemented in Python, and scikit-learn random forests with default parameters were trained on US cohort data. Classifier performance on the Belgian cohort was summarized as median AUC with percentile confidence intervals over 10,000 bootstrap iterations. Held by TCRdb, this immuneACCESS table contains in-frame sequences only and omits some clones. Under half of the omission traces to an unresolved V gene where checked; the cause of the rest is unknown. V and J calls and clone size are those listed in that table; D and trimming were worked out from the DNA. The sample table records tens of thousands of clones; 76% of these occur just once. The top ten hold approximately 1.9% of the sample.

Regarding this clone: The antigen it binds to is not known. Base qualities are not at hand, and no much larger clone is one base apart.

Study-wide conclusions, independent of this receptor: Among the 150 to 200 previously reported CMV-associated TCRbeta sequences, over 65 showed up in the CD4+ memory repertoires, with each one found in between one and five individuals. For predicting CMV serostatus, the median bootstrapped AUC was approximately 0.95 using the original framework and approximately 0.9 using a US-trained random forest. The results were read as suggesting that the CMV-associated TCR signature is, for the most part, present in the CD4+ memory repertoire. A median bootstrapped AUC of around 0.94 with a 95% CI of 0.76-1.00 was achieved on the Belgian cohort by the original-framework classifier. Only CD4+CD45RO+ memory cells were sequenced, in contrast to the original study, in which naive and memory CD4+ and CD8+ populations were covered.

A FACSAria II was used to sort memory CD4+ T cells, defined as single viable CD3+CD4+CD8-CD45RO+ cells. CMV serostatus was determined using a Roche Elecsys assay that detects serum IgG against CMV pp150, pp28, p38 and p52. Once the samples were thawed, total CD4+ T cells were enriched through positive selection using CD4 magnetic microbeads. The samples came from a different study that was designed specifically to examine the CD4+ T cell memory repertoire. Peripheral blood mononuclear cells were isolated and cryopreserved following standard operating procedures; serum was stored at -80 °C. The staining used CD3-PerCP (BW264/56), CD4-APC (RPA-T4), CD45RO-PE (UCHT1) and CD8-Pacific Orange (3B5) antibodies, and Sytox blue was used to exclude non-viable cells. The CDR3 has 13 amino acids, counting the end cysteine and phenylalanine. Here the CDR3 DNA is all that survives: 39 bases in frame from base 1. Sequences ENHRY (CDR1) and SYGVKD (CDR2) are obtained from the germline V gene. The V end loses 6 bases and the J end loses 3 bases, and a stretch of 11 bases separates them.

The rearranged chain carries TRBV10-3 and TRBJ1-1; no D gene call is confident. The source material was memory CD4+ T cells from blood. This clonotype was obtained from an adult in good health and CMV-seronegative. The CDR3 is CAISPDRDTEAFF. The sequence in DNA is TGTGCCATCAGCCCGGACCGGGACACTGAAGCTTTCTTT.